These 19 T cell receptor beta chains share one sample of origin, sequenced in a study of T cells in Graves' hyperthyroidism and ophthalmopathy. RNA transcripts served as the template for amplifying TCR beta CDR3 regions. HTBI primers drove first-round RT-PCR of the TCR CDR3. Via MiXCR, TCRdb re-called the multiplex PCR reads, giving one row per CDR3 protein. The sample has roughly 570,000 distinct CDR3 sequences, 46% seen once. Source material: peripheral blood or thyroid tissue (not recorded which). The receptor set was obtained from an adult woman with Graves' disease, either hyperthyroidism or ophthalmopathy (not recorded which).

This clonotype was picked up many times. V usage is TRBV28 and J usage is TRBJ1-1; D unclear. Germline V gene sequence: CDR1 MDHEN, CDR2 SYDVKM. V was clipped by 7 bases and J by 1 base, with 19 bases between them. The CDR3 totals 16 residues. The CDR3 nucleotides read TGTGCCAGCACCCAACGAGGCGTTTTGGGGAACACTGAAGCTTTCTTT. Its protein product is CASTQRGVLGNTEAFF.

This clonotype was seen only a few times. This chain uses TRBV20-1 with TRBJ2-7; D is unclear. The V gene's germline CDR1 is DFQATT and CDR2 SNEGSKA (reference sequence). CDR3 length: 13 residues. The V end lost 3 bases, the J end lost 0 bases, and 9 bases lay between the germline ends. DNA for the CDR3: TGCAGTGCTAGTCCGTCGGCCTCCTACGAGCAGTACTTC. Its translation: CSASPSASYEQYF.

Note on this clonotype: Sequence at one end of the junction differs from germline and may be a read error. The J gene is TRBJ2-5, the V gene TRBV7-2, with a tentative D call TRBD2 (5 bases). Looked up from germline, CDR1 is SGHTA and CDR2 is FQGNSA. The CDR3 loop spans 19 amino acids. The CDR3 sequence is CAGSQESGRMDGGLETQYF. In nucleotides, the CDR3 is TGTGCCGGCAGCCAAGAATCAGGAAGGATGGATGGAGGTCTAGAGACCCAGTACTTC.

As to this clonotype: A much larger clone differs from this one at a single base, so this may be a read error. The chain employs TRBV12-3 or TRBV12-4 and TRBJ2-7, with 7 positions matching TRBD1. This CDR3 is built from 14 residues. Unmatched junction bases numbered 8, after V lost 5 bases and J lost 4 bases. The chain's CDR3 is CASSRQGRTYEQYF. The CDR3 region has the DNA TGTGCCAGCAGTCGACAGGGCCGGACTTACGAGCAGTACTTC.

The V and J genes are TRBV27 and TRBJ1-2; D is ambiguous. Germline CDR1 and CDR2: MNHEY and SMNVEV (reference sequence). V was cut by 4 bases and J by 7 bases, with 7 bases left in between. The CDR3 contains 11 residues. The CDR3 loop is CASSSGCGYTF. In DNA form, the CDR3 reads TGTGCCAGCAGTTCTGGGTGTGGCTACACCTTC.

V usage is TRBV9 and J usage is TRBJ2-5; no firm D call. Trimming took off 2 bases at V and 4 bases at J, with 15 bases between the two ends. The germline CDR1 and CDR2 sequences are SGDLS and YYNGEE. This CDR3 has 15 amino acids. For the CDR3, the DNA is TGTGCCAGCAGCGTTGCGGACCCAAACGGAGAGACCCAGTACTTC. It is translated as CASSVADPNGETQYF.

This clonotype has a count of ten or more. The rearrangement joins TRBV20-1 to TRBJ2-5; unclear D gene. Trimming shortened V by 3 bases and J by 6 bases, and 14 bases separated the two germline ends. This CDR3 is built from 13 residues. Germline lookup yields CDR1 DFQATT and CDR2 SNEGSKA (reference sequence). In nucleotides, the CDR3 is TGCAGTGCTAGGGGTACCCCGGCGCAGACCCAGTACTTC. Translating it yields CSARGTPAQTQYF.

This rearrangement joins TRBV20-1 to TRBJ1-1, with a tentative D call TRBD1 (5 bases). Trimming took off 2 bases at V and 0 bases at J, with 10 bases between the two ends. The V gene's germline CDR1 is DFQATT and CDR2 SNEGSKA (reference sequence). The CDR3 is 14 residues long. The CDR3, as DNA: TGCAGTGCTAGATTGGCAGGGTTGAACACTGAAGCTTTCTTT. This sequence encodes CSARLAGLNTEAFF.

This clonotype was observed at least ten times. CDR3 nucleotides: TGTGCCAGCAGCTCAGACAGGGCCACTGAAGCTTTCTTT. As protein: CASSSDRATEAFF. This chain connects TRBV11-1 to TRBJ1-1, with 7 bases that match TRBD1. Trimming removed 4 bases from V and 4 bases from J; junction bases left unmatched: 3. The CDR3 loop spans 13 amino acids. CDR1 and CDR2 from the germline V gene are SGHAT and FQDESV (reference sequence).

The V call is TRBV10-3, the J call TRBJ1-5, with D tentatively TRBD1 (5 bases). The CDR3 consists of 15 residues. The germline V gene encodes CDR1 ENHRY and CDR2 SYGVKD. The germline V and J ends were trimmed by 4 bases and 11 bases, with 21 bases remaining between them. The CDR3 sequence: CAISAQGEGRETQHF. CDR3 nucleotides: TGTGCCATCAGTGCCCAAGGGGAGGGAAGAGAGACCCAGCATTTT.

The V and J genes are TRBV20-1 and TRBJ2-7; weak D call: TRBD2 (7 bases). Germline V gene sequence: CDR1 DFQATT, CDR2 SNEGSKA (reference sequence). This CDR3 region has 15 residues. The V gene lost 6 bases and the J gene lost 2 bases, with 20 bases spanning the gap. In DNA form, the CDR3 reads TGCAGTGCCGGACCTAAGGGAGGGGGGACCTACGAGCAGTACTTC. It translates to CSAGPKGGGTYEQYF.

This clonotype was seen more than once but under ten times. Here the CDR3 DNA reads TGCAGCGTTGTTGGGGGTGAGGAGCAGTACTTC. Amino acids: CSVVGGEEQYF. The chain couples TRBV29-1 to TRBJ2-7; D tentatively fits TRBD1 or TRBD2 (5 bases each). CDR1 is SQVTM and CDR2 is ANQGSEA in the germline V gene. V lost 4 bases, J lost 7 bases, and 11 bases lay in between. This CDR3 is built from 11 residues.

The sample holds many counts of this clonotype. Here the CDR3 reads CSARDAGSTGEKLFF. Written as DNA, the CDR3 is TGCAGTGCTAGAGATGCCGGGTCGACGGGTGAAAAACTGTTTTTT. The V and J genes are TRBV20-1 and TRBJ1-4; D not resolved. Germline loops: CDR1 DFQATT, CDR2 SNEGSKA (reference sequence). Trimming removed 0 bases from V and 7 bases from J, with 15 bases in between. The CDR3 totals 15 residues.

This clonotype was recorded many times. As DNA, the CDR3 is TGTGCCAGCAGCTCGGACAGGGACCACGAGCAGTACTTC. This sequence encodes CASSSDRDHEQYF. The chain employs TRBV11-2 and TRBJ2-7; 8 bases agree with TRBD1. The CDR3 length is 13 residues. In germline, CDR1 is SGHAT, CDR2 FQNNGV. V lost 4 bases, J lost 5 bases, and 4 bases stayed unmatched.

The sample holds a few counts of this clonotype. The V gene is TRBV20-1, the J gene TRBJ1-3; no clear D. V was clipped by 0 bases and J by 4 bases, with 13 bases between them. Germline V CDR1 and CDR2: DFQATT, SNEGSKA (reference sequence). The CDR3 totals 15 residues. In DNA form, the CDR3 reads TGCAGTGCTAGAGACTCAAGGAAGGCCGGAAACACCATATATTTT. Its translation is CSARDSRKAGNTIYF.

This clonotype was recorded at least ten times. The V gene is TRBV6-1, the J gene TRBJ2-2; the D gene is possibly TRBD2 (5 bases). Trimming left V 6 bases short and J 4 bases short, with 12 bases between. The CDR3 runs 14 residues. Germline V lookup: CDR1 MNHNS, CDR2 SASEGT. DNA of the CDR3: TGTGCCAGCAGCCAGTTAGCGTCCACCGGGGAGCTGTTTTTT. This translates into CASSQLASTGELFF.

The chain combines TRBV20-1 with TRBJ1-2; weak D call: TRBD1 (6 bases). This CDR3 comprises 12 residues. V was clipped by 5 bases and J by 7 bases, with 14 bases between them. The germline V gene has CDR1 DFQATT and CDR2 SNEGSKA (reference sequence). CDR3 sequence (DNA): TGCAGTGCTGTCCGGGGGCAGGCTGGCTACACCTTC. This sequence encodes CSAVRGQAGYTF.

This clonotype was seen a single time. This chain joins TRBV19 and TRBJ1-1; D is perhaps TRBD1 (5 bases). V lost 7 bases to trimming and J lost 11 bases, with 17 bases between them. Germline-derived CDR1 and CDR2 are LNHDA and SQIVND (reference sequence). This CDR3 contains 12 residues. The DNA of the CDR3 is TGTGCCAGTAAGCCTCAGGGAGGCGCGGCTTTCTTT. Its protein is CASKPQGGAAFF. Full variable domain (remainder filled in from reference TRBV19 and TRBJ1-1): DGGITQSPKYLFRKEGQNVTLSCEQNLNHDAMYWYRQDPGQGLRLIYYSQIVNDFQKGDIAEGYSVSREKKESFPLTVTSAQKNPTAFYLCASKPQGGAAFFGQGTRLTVV.

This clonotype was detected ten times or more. The DNA for the CDR3 is TGCAGTACGGGACAGGCCTATACCGGGGAGCTGTTTTTT. Residues: CSTGQAYTGELFF. V is TRBV20-1 and J is TRBJ2-2, with 8 positions matching TRBD1. V lost 8 bases, J lost 5 bases, and 7 bases stayed unmatched. The V gene's germline CDR1 is DFQATT and CDR2 SNEGSKA (reference sequence). This CDR3 contains 13 residues.